This T cell receptor beta chain was identified in a study of shared clonotypes between healthy human individuals. Measured with immunoSEQ multiplex PCR; TCRdb has only the in-frame clones, and not every one. The table lists more than 1.2 million clones, just under 99% of them singletons, with around 0.33% in the top ten. Study conclusions and caveats: In contrast to clonotypes shared by all four donors, non-shared clonotypes had lower generation probabilities. Represented genetic and exposure-history diversity was restricted by having few donors. Larger estimated richness was generally seen in naive subsets than in memory subsets. Clonotype sharing among donors was thought likely to change with sequencing depth.

With regard to this clone: Its target is not known.

The CDR3 contains 13 residues. CDR1 and CDR2 from the germline V gene are KGHSH and LQKENI. Trimming shortened V by 2 bases and J by 4 bases, and 9 bases separated the two germline ends. This sequence was found in a man aged 25-45 years in good health. The chain is built from TRBV18 and TRBJ2-7; no definite D call. The specimen was naive CD4+ T cells sorted from blood. Subset defined: CD45RA+ positively selected. CDR3 bases: TGTGCCAGCTCACCAATGGACGCGTACGAGCAGTACTTC. Translating it yields CASSPMDAYEQYF.